This entry concerns a single TCR beta chain. The data stem from a study of blood T cell repertoires in COVID-19. For the study at large: Nucleic acid was either cDNA or gDNA, and it came from T cells, B-cell-depleted T cells, or PBMCs.

TCRdb's copy holds only in-frame clones and misses some; the assay was immunoSEQ multiplex PCR. The sample lists about 72,000 clones, around 86% occurring once. The TCR comes from a woman aged 55-70 years with acute or convalescent COVID-19. The specimen was peripheral blood.

This chain's CDR3 is CASRRLGGSNTEAFF. CDR3 DNA: TGTGCCAGCAGACGCCTCGGGGGGTCGAACACTGAAGCTTTCTTT. This chain connects TRBV3-1 (or the pseudogene TRBV3-2) to TRBJ1-1; TRBD1 is a possible D gene (5 bases). The CDR3 has 15 residues. Germline V gene lookup returns CDR1 LGHDT and CDR2 YNNKEL (reference sequence). V dropped 6 bases and J dropped 1 base, with 15 bases sitting between them.